These 4 T cell receptor beta chains originate from one sample sequenced in a study of T cell changes during pregnancy in multiple sclerosis. TCRdb keeps only in-frame clones here, not all; method: immunoSEQ multiplex PCR. Of 79,000 or so clones listed, around nine tenths are singletons. This specimen consisted of CD4+ T cells from peripheral blood mononuclear cells, obtained before pregnancy. The origin of the receptors is a female donor with multiple sclerosis, enrolled in a pregnancy study.

The gene calls are TRBV5-6 and TRBJ2-4, with 7 bases fitting TRBD2. This CDR3 has 13 amino acids. Germline V gene lookup returns CDR1 SGHDT and CDR2 YYEEEE. V lost 5 bases and J lost 5; bases outside the gene matches: 4. CDR3 residues: CASRPRGENIQYF. The CDR3 bases are TGTGCCAGCAGACCCCGGGGGGAAAACATTCAGTACTTC.

This chain connects TRBV6-6 to TRBJ1-1; D is ambiguous. Germline-derived CDR1 and CDR2 are MNHNY and SVGAGI (reference sequence). V gave up 0 bases and J gave up 5 bases, with 10 bases separating them. The CDR3 sequence is 14 residues long. Here the CDR3 DNA reads TGTGCCAGCAGTTACTCGACTTCGGCAACTGAAGCTTTCTTT. It specifies CASSYSTSATEAFF.

This sequence joins TRBV28 and TRBJ1-5; 8 bases line up with TRBD1. V lost 5 bases to trimming and J lost 7 bases; unmatched junction nucleotides: 7. Germline V gene sequence: CDR1 MDHEN, CDR2 SYDVKM. CDR3 length equals 14 residues. The CDR3 region is CASSQAGGRQPQHF. In DNA, the CDR3 is TGTGCCAGCAGTCAAGCAGGGGGCAGGCAGCCCCAGCATTTT.

This clone appeared a single time. The J gene is TRBJ2-3, the V gene TRBV9; a possible D gene is TRBD1 (5 bases). CDR3 size: 15 residues. Germline assignment: CDR1 SGDLS and CDR2 YYNGEE. V was trimmed by 0 bases and J by 1 base, leaving 9 bases between them. CDR3 region: CASSVVGQGTDTQYF. As DNA, the CDR3 is TGTGCCAGCAGCGTAGTAGGACAAGGCACAGATACGCAGTATTTT.